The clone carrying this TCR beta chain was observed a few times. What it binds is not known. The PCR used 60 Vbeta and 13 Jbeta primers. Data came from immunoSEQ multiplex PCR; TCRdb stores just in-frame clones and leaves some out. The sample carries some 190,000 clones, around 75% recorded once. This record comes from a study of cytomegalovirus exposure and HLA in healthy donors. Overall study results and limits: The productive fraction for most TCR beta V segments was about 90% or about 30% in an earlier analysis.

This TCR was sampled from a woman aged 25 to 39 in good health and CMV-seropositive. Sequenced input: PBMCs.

The CDR3 here is CASSLGRRFYNEQFF. The CDR3 nucleotides read TGTGCCAGCAGCCTGGGACGGAGATTTTACAATGAGCAGTTCTTC. The genes are TRBV5-4 and TRBJ2-1, with D perhaps TRBD1 or TRBD2 (5 bases each). V lost 4 bases, J lost 4 bases, and 15 bases lay in between. Looked up from germline, CDR1 is SGHNT and CDR2 is YYREEE (reference sequence). This CDR3 has 15 residues.